These T cell receptor beta chains were read from a single sample in a study of PD-1 blockade in classical Hodgkin lymphoma. Measured with immunoSEQ multiplex PCR; TCRdb has only the in-frame clones, and not every one. There are 20,000 or so clones in the sample; approximately 84% occur only once, and about 5.9% lies in the top ten. The material was peripheral blood mononuclear cells (PBMCs), obtained at baseline. Receptors were obtained from a human donor with classical Hodgkin lymphoma. CDR3s include the opening cysteine and the closing phenylalanine or tryptophan. Each record gives: V gene, J gene, CDR3 protein.

>TRBV18|TRBJ2-5
CASSPQRGEETQYF
>TRBV4-3|TRBJ1-4
CASSQGTGGVEKLFF
>TRBV9|TRBJ1-1
CASSVVSDGEAFF
>TRBV19|TRBJ1-6
CASSIQAIVDNSPLHF
>TRBV7-9|TRBJ1-5
CASSLGQSNQPQHF
>TRBV2|TRBJ2-5
CASSEGPGETQYF
>TRBV18|TRBJ1-1
CASSPGAGATEAFF
>TRBV6-6|TRBJ2-7
CASGVTGGYEQYF
>TRBV2|TRBJ2-5
CASRGWTEGQETQYF
>TRBV28|TRBJ1-5
CASSLGAGNQPQHF
>TRBV11-3|TRBJ2-5
CASSSGNSFGETQYF
>TRBV7-6|TRBJ1-1
CASSLAFGIGTGATEAFF
>TRBV28|TRBJ2-3
CASRISGEDTDTQYF
>TRBV27|TRBJ2-1
CASSGGDNEQFF
>TRBV19|TRBJ2-7
CASSRSQGNYEQYF
>TRBV5-3|TRBJ2-7
CARTGLHEQYF
>TRBV6-5|TRBJ2-7
CASSSVRSTGNNEQYF